Described below is a single TCR beta chain sequence and its context. Its target antigen remains unknown. Per-base quality was not reported, and no clone a single base away is much larger than it. Reading from cysteine to phenylalanine, the CDR3 counts 13 amino acids. Kept here is only the CDR3 DNA, which spans 39 bases and is read in frame from base 1. The germline V gene gives CDR1 as SGHVS and CDR2 as FQNEAQ. V is pared back by 1 base and J by 7 bases, with 8 bases lying between the germline termini. This entry belongs to a study of control samples from healthy donors and cancer patients (dated by TCRdb to 2018 to 2021). The library was made by the immunoSEQ multiplex PCR assay. TCRdb re-hosts the immuneACCESS table, in-frame sequences only. Its copies lack some clones; in the studies checked, an unresolved V gene accounts for under half of them, and the cause for the rest is not known. Within this sample are around 100,000 clones, with 75% to 95% of them counted one time only. The top ten clones comprise 3% to 4.5% of the sample.

The TCR was taken from a woman under 30 in good health. The sequence links TRBV7-8 to TRBJ2-1, with the D segment identity uncertain. Material: blood. The DNA is TGTGCCAGCAGCTTAGTCCCGGTTAATGAGCAGTTCTTC. Its protein product is CASSLVPVNEQFF.